This is a list of T cell receptor beta chains from one sample in a study of OX40 agonist ivuxolimab in advanced cancers. The repertoire was sequenced with immunoSEQ multiplex PCR; TCRdb's copy has only in-frame clones and lacks some. The sample records tens of thousands of clones, roughly 89% being singletons. This specimen was CD4+ or CD8+ T cells sorted from blood, taken in a trial of the OX40 agonist ivuxolimab. The receptors here all came from an adult with an advanced solid tumor such as melanoma, head and neck, liver or kidney cancer. Both conserved end residues are part of each CDR3. D genes are given only for firm matches. Clone size is shown for a subset of rows, as once, few, many or a class of expanded clone.

j_call | d_call | v_call | clone_size | cdr3_aa | cdr3_nt
TRBJ2-3 | TRBD2 | TRBV13 | . | CASSSNPRLADPDTQYF | TGTGCCAGCAGCTCAAATCCGAGACTAGCGGACCCAGATACGCAGTATTTT
TRBJ2-5 | TRBD1 | TRBV5-5 | . | CASSLGPQGDQETQYF | TGTGCCAGCAGCTTGGGGCCACAGGGGGACCAAGAGACCCAGTACTTC
TRBJ2-7 | TRBD2 | TRBV27 | . | CASRGGLAGAYEQYF | TGTGCCAGCAGGGGAGGCCTAGCGGGAGCCTACGAGCAGTACTTC
TRBJ1-5 | TRBD1 | TRBV4-3 | . | CASSRTGAPNQPQHF | TGCGCCAGCAGCCGCACAGGGGCTCCGAATCAGCCCCAGCATTTT
TRBJ1-1 | . | TRBV6-5 | few | CASSYRGNTEAFF | TGTGCCAGCAGTTACAGGGGGAACACTGAAGCTTTCTTT
TRBJ2-3 | TRBD2 | TRBV28 | . | CASSFPPKAGGSDTQYF | TGTGCCAGCAGTTTTCCCCCCAAAGCGGGAGGTTCTGATACGCAGTATTTT
TRBJ2-1 | . | TRBV4-1 | . | CASSPLALEEQFF | TGCGCCAGCAGTCCCTTAGCGCTTGAGGAGCAGTTCTTC
TRBJ2-1 | TRBD2 | TRBV9 | . | CASSVGWTSGRYEQFF | TGTGCCAGCAGCGTAGGCTGGACTAGCGGGAGGTATGAGCAGTTCTTC
TRBJ2-7 | . | TRBV27 | . | CASSRAGTLIYEQYF | TGTGCCAGCAGTCGCGCCGGGACGTTGATCTACGAGCAGTACTTC
TRBJ1-3 | . | TRBV2 | few | CASNRGAKSGNTIYF | TGTGCCAGCAATCGGGGGGCGAAGTCTGGAAACACCATATATTTT
TRBJ1-4 | TRBD1 | TRBV29-1 | few | CSVEVGQGRLTNEKLFF | TGCAGCGTTGAAGTCGGACAGGGGAGGCTCACTAATGAAAAACTGTTTTTT
TRBJ1-2 | . | TRBV25-1 | . | CASSTTGLYGYTF | TGTGCCAGCAGTACCACGGGACTCTATGGCTACACCTTC
TRBJ2-7 | TRBD1 | TRBV5-1 | . | CASSWTGEAPPKYF | TGCGCCAGCAGCTGGACAGGAGAGGCCCCCCCCAAGTACTTC
TRBJ1-2 | . | TRBV4-1 | . | CASSQGSGLRIRGYTF | TGCGCCAGCAGCCAAGGTTCGGGGCTGAGAATAAGGGGCTACACCTTC
TRBJ2-1 | . | TRBV11-2 | . | CASSLEGDLSYNEQFF | TGTGCCAGCAGCTTAGAAGGGGATCTCTCCTACAATGAGCAGTTCTTC
TRBJ2-7 | TRBD1 | TRBV7-9 | . | CASSKGRTGPSAYEQYF | TGTGCCAGCAGCAAGGGGCGGACAGGTCCCTCGGCCTACGAGCAGTACTTC
TRBJ2-1 | TRBD2 | TRBV4-3 | . | CASSQSREWYNEQFF | TGCGCCAGCAGCCAATCGCGGGAGTGGTACAATGAGCAGTTCTTC
TRBJ2-7 | TRBD1 | TRBV6-4 | . | CAISDRDRGKYEQYF | TGTGCCATCTCGGACCGGGACAGGGGGAAATACGAGCAGTACTTC
TRBJ1-5 | . | TRBV6-5 | once | CASRTLGGGDQPQHF | TGTGCCAGCAGGACCCTGGGGGGGGGTGATCAGCCCCAGCATTTT
TRBJ2-7 | TRBD1 | TRBV4-1 | . | CASSQENRGYEQYF | TGCGCCAGCAGCCAAGAAAACAGGGGTTACGAGCAGTACTTC
TRBJ2-2 | . | TRBV30 | . | CAWSSRGAGTGELFF | TGTGCCTGGAGTAGCCGGGGGGCGGGCACCGGGGAGCTGTTTTTT
TRBJ2-4 | . | TRBV7-2 | few | CASSLMGGSKNIQYF | TGTGCCAGCAGCTTAATGGGGGGCTCCAAAAACATTCAGTACTTC
TRBJ1-2 | . | TRBV10-3 | . | CAISAMTGTYGYTF | TGTGCCATCAGTGCCATGACAGGAACCTATGGCTACACCTTC
TRBJ2-7 | TRBD2 | TRBV28 | . | CASSLGGAGGLYYEQYF | TGTGCCAGCAGTTTAGGCGGCGCGGGAGGTCTATACTACGAGCAGTACTTC
TRBJ2-7 | . | TRBV18 | . | CASSRASYEQYF | TGTGCCAGCTCACGAGCCTCCTACGAGCAGTACTTC
TRBJ2-3 | TRBD1 | TRBV18 | . | CASSLQGTFADTQYF | TGTGCCAGCTCGCTACAGGGGACCTTTGCGGATACGCAGTATTTT
TRBJ2-7 | . | TRBV1 | . | CTSSSHRRKRSYEQYF | TGCACCAGCAGCTCCCACAGGCGGAAGAGGTCCTACGAGCAGTACTTC
TRBJ1-1 | . | TRBV27 | . | CASSPNGPDAAFF | TGTGCCAGCAGTCCCAACGGGCCCGACGCGGCTTTCTTT
TRBJ1-2 | . | TRBV7-9 | . | CASSPSPEVGYGYTF | TGTGCCAGCAGCCCCTCTCCGGAGGTAGGCTATGGCTACACCTTC
TRBJ2-1 | . | TRBV7-2 | . | CASRGSGVGSYNEQFF | TGTGCCAGCAGAGGGTCGGGGGTAGGTTCCTACAATGAGCAGTTCTTC
TRBJ1-3 | . | TRBV9 | few | CASSPIRTTGSGNTIYF | TGTGCCAGCAGCCCTATTCGGACAACAGGGTCTGGAAACACCATATATTTT
TRBJ1-6 | TRBD1 | TRBV27 | few | CASSVGTGNSPLHF | TGTGCCAGCAGTGTAGGGACAGGGAATTCACCCCTCCACTTT
TRBJ1-3 | . | TRBV5-1 | . | CASSLESSGNTIYF | TGCGCCAGCAGCTTGGAGTCGTCAGGGAACACCATATATTTT
TRBJ1-1 | TRBD1 | TRBV18 | . | CASSPQGALSTEAFF | TGTGCCAGCTCACCACAGGGGGCTTTAAGCACTGAAGCTTTCTTT
TRBJ2-7 | TRBD2 | TRBV7-2 | . | CASSLQLAEGEQYF | TGTGCCAGCAGCTTACAACTAGCGGAGGGGGAGCAGTACTTC
TRBJ2-7 | TRBD2 | TRBV5-1 | . | CASSPSGGYSSYEQYF | TGCGCCAGCAGCCCTAGCGGGGGGTACAGCTCCTACGAGCAGTACTTC
TRBJ1-1 | . | TRBV19 | . | CASSPIYGEAFF | TGTGCCAGTAGCCCTATCTATGGTGAAGCTTTCTTT
TRBJ1-5 | . | TRBV19 | . | CASSTYDIVGSMQPQHF | TGTGCCAGTAGTACCTACGACATTGTAGGGAGTATGCAGCCCCAGCATTTT
TRBJ1-2 | TRBD1 | TRBV5-5 | . | CASSQRTGLGYTF | TGTGCCAGCAGCCAAAGGACAGGGTTGGGCTACACCTTC
TRBJ2-7 | . | TRBV7-6 | . | CASSPRTGGEYF | TGTGCCAGCAGCCCTAGGACAGGCGGGGAGTACTTC
TRBJ1-3 | . | TRBV4-2 | . | CASSPYRITSGNTIYF | TGTGCCAGCAGCCCCTACAGGATTACTTCTGGAAACACCATATATTTT
TRBJ2-3 | . | TRBV5-1 | once | CASSLEYPPGQTDTQYF | TGCGCCAGCAGCTTGGAATACCCTCCTGGACAGACAGATACGCAGTATTTT
TRBJ2-2 | . | TRBV5-4 | . | CASSLQGRNTGELFF | TGTGCCAGCAGCTTGCAGGGCAGAAACACCGGGGAGCTGTTTTTT
TRBJ1-4 | . | TRBV28 | . | CASSSTLEKLFF | TGTGCCAGCAGTTCCACCTTGGAAAAACTGTTTTTT
TRBJ1-4 | . | TRBV9 | . | CASSVGAAVGEKLFF | TGTGCCAGCAGCGTAGGGGCAGCCGTGGGTGAAAAACTGTTTTTT
TRBJ2-3 | TRBD2 | TRBV7-8 | . | CASSLEFGGGSTDTQYF | TGTGCCAGCAGCTTAGAATTTGGCGGGGGTAGCACAGATACGCAGTATTTT
TRBJ2-7 | TRBD1 | TRBV9 | . | CASSFFQQGSEQYF | TGTGCCAGCAGCTTCTTCCAACAGGGGTCCGAGCAGTACTTC
TRBJ2-3 | . | TRBV7-2 | once | CASSLAVTRSLADTQYF | TGTGCCAGCAGCTTAGCCGTGACTAGATCTTTAGCAGATACGCAGTATTTT